This entry describes one TCR beta chain. Its antigen is still unknown. The CDR3 spans 13 residues. V was trimmed by 4 bases and J by 3 bases, leaving 10 bases between them. CDR1 SGHRS and CDR2 YFSETQ come from the germline V gene. The sample originates from a study of T-cell memory formation after mild COVID-19. Study-wide points: Contracting CD4+ clones lay largely in CM and EM, with CD8+ ones residing in EMRA.

With constant-segment primers, 5'RACE yielded cDNA libraries of TCR alpha and TCR beta that carried sample barcodes and UMIs. TCRdb processed the 5' RACE reads anew with MiXCR; each CDR3 protein has one entry. The table includes 98,000 or so distinct CDR3 sequences, 15% to 20% detected once. The V call is TRBV5-1, the J call TRBJ2-5; D is perhaps TRBD1 (6 bases). Input material: PBMCs or a T cell subset sorted from them (not recorded which). This receptor was identified in a young man who had mild COVID-19 (a few samples of this study predate the infection). Cell type and time point are not known. CDR3 region: CASSRQAKETQYF. The CDR3 DNA sequence: TGCGCCAGCAGCCGACAGGCAAAAGAGACCCAGTACTTC. Full variable domain (remainder filled in from reference TRBV5-1 and TRBJ2-5): KAGVTQTPRYLIKTRGQQVTLSCSPISGHRSVSWYQQTPGQGLQFLFEYFSETQRNKGNFPGRFSGRQFSNSRSEMNVSTLELGDSALYLCASSRQAKETQYFGPGTRLLVL.